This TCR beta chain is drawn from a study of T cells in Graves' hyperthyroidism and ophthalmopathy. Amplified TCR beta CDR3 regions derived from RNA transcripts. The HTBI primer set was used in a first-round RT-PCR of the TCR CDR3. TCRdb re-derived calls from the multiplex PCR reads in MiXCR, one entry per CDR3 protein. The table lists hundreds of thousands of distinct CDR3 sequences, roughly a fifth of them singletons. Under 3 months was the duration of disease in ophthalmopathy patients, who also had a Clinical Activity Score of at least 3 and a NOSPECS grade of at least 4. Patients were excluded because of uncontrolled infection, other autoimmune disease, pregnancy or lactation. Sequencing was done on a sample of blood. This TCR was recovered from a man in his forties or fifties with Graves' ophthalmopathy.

CDR3: CASRAGTALLNEQFF. CDR3 in DNA: TGTGCCAGCAGGGCCGGGACCGCATTACTAAATGAGCAGTTCTTC. The rearrangement joins TRBV12-3 or TRBV12-4 to TRBJ2-1, with D possibly called TRBD1 or TRBD2 (5 bases each). V lost 6 bases and J 7 bases, leaving 19 bases between the germline ends. The length of the CDR3 is 15 residues.